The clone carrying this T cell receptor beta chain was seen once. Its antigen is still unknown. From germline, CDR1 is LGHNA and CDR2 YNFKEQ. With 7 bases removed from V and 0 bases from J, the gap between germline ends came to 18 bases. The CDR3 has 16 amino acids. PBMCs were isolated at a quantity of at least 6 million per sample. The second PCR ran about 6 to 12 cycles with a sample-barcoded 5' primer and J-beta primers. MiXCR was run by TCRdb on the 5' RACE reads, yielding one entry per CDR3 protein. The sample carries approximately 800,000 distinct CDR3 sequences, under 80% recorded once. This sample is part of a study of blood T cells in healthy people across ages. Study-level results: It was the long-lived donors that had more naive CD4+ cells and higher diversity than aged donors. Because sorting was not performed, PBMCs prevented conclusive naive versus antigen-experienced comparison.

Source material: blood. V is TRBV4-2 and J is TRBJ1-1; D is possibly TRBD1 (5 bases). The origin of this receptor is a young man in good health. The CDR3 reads CASNPEMGQMNTEAFF. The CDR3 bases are TGTGCCAGCAACCCGGAAATGGGGCAGATGAACACTGAAGCTTTCTTT.